This T cell receptor beta chain was retrieved from a study of OX40 agonist ivuxolimab in advanced cancers. Study at large: Allowance was made for prior anti-PD-1, anti-PD-L1 or anti-CTLA-4 therapy, and around 44% had some. Three dose-escalation patients had partial responses: one with hepatocellular carcinoma and two with cutaneous melanoma.

The CDR3 length is 13 residues. Trimming left V 1 base short and J 8 bases short, with 11 bases between. Germline CDR1 SGHVS, CDR2 FQNEAQ. Here immunoSEQ multiplex PCR was the method, and the copy in TCRdb shows in-frame clones only, minus some. There are 70,000 to 95,000 clones in the sample; 85% to 95% occur only once, and around 3% lies in the top ten. The chain recombines TRBV7-8 with TRBJ1-2; D might be TRBD1 (5 bases). The sequence derives from an adult with an advanced solid tumor such as melanoma, head and neck, liver or kidney cancer. This sample comprised CD4+ or CD8+ T cells sorted from blood, obtained in a trial of the OX40 agonist ivuxolimab. The CDR3 sequence is CASSLGTGKGYTF. The CDR3 nucleotides are TGTGCCAGCAGCTTAGGAACAGGCAAAGGCTACACCTTC.